What follows describes a single T cell receptor beta chain. As yet, its antigen is unknown. This may stem from a read error, because a much larger clone lies one nucleotide away. Amplification of TCR beta CDR3 regions used RNA as the template. A first-round RT-PCR of the TCR CDR3 used the HTBI primer set. TCRdb fed the multiplex PCR reads into MiXCR, producing one record per CDR3 protein. This sample has approximately 330,000 distinct CDR3 sequences, with around 20% found just once. This record comes from a study of T cells in Graves' hyperthyroidism and ophthalmopathy. Overall study findings and caveats: Blood shared most expanded thyroid clonotypes above 0.001.

CDR3 length equals 13 residues. Trimming took 4 bases from V and 10 from J, leaving 14 bases between them. Germline CDR1 is SEHNR and CDR2 is FQNEAQ (reference sequence). The TCR sequence derives from a woman between 50 and 59 years old with Graves' hyperthyroidism. The chain carries TRBV7-9 and TRBJ2-1, with a tentative D call TRBD1 (5 bases). The source material was blood. The CDR3 sequence is CASSSDTLGEQFF. The CDR3 bases are TGTGCCAGCAGCTCGGACACTCTGGGCGAGCAGTTCTTC.